Listed here are 15 T cell receptor beta chains from one sample, sequenced in a study of control samples from healthy donors and cancer patients. Only in-frame clones appear in the TCRdb table, and some are missing; sequencing was by immunoSEQ multiplex PCR. Among roughly 120,000 clones listed, over 75% were seen once. The sequencing sample was made of PBMCs. Source of these receptors: a woman between 50 and 59 years old with colorectal cancer.

The rearrangement uses TRBV6-1 and TRBJ2-1, with 7 bases lining up with TRBD1. J was trimmed by 2 bases and V by 0 bases; bases with no gene match: 7. Germline loops: CDR1 MNHNS, CDR2 SASEGT. The CDR3 runs 17 residues. The CDR3 nucleotides read TGTGCCAGCAGTGAAGCGCTTTCCACAGGGGCCTACAATGAGCAGTTCTTC. Protein sequence: CASSEALSTGAYNEQFF.

The chain carries TRBV2 and TRBJ2-1; 9 positions agree with TRBD1. Germline CDR1 reads SNHLY; CDR2 reads FYNNEI. V was pared by 4 bases and J by 6 bases, with 4 bases of the junction left unmatched. This CDR3 has 14 amino acids. The CDR3 loop reads CASSALQGANEQFF. As DNA, the CDR3 is TGTGCCAGCAGTGCCTTACAGGGGGCCAATGAGCAGTTCTTC.

The V and J genes are TRBV6-2 or TRBV6-3 and TRBJ1-4; TRBD1 matches at 9 bases. The germline gives CDR1 MNHEY, CDR2 SVGEGT. The CDR3 runs to 16 residues. J gave up 7 bases and V 2 bases, and 8 bases lay outside the gene matches. CDR3 residues: CASSYDRGDASEKLFF. CDR3 DNA: TGTGCCAGCAGTTACGACAGGGGGGATGCAAGTGAAAAACTGTTTTTT.

This chain uses TRBV10-1 with TRBJ2-3; a possible D gene is TRBD2 (5 bases). The V end was cut by 0 bases, the J end by 4 bases, with 14 bases between. In germline, CDR1 is WNHNN, CDR2 SYGVQD (reference sequence). The CDR3 contains 16 residues. The DNA for the CDR3 is TGCGCCAGCAGTGAGTCGACTCAAGGACTCGCAGATACGCAGTATTTT. Its translation: CASSESTQGLADTQYF.

V and J are TRBV5-1 and TRBJ2-1, with 7 nucleotides matching TRBD1. This CDR3 comprises 13 residues. The J segment lost 4 bases and the V segment lost 5 bases, leaving 3 bases of the junction unmatched. From germline, CDR1 is SGHRS and CDR2 YFSETQ. CDR3 protein: CASSPGQYNEQFF. The DNA of the CDR3 is TGCGCCAGCAGTCCGGGACAGTACAATGAGCAGTTCTTC.

This chain uses TRBV27 with TRBJ1-1; 9 nucleotides align to TRBD1. The length of the CDR3 is 16 residues. Trimming at V came to 5 bases and at J to 0 bases, leaving 7 bases not matched to a gene. The V gene's germline CDR1 is MNHEY and CDR2 SMNVEV (reference sequence). CDR3 amino acids: CASSLGTGNLNTEAFF. Written as DNA, the CDR3 is TGTGCCAGCAGTCTTGGGACAGGGAATCTGAACACTGAAGCTTTCTTT.

The rearrangement links TRBV28 to TRBJ2-7, with D perhaps matching TRBD1 (6 bases). The CDR3 spans 16 residues. V was clipped by 2 bases and J by 4 bases, with 18 bases between them. Germline V gene sequence: CDR1 MDHEN, CDR2 SYDVKM. CDR3 region: CASSLQQGSKTYEQYF. CDR3 bases: TGTGCCAGCAGTTTACAACAGGGTTCCAAGACGTACGAGCAGTACTTC.

The chain links TRBV19 to TRBJ2-3; D could derive from TRBD1 or TRBD2 (5 bases each). CDR3 length: 17 residues. Germline-derived CDR1 and CDR2 are LNHDA and SQIVND (reference sequence). V was pared by 9 bases and J by 5 bases, with 27 bases between. In nucleotides, the CDR3 is TGTGCCAGCCAAGATGACAGTTTTTCGGGATTCATAGATACGCAGTATTTT. Encoded protein: CASQDDSFSGFIDTQYF.

The chain uses TRBV3-1 (or the pseudogene TRBV3-2) and TRBJ2-5; no reliable D call. This CDR3 spans 14 amino acids. Germline CDR1 is LGHDT and CDR2 is YNNKEL (reference sequence). Trimming left V 1 base short and J 4 bases short, with 10 bases between. CDR3 sequence (DNA): TGTGCCAGCAGCCAAGGGGGAACTGTAGAGACCCAGTACTTC. Its protein is CASSQGGTVETQYF.

The rearrangement joins TRBV19 to TRBJ2-4; 7 bases line up with TRBD2. The length of the CDR3 is 16 residues. The J segment lost 0 bases and the V segment lost 4 bases, leaving 6 bases of the junction unmatched. CDR1 is LNHDA, CDR2 SQIVND, per germline (reference sequence). The CDR3 DNA follows: TGTGCCAGTAGTAATGGCGGGGGAATAGCCAAAAACATTCAGTACTTC. Translation: CASSNGGGIAKNIQYF. The variable domain in full, completed from reference TRBV19 and TRBJ2-4, reads DGGITQSPKYLFRKEGQNVTLSCEQNLNHDAMYWYRQDPGQGLRLIYYSQIVNDFQKGDIAEGYSVSREKKESFPLTVTSAQKNPTAFYLCASSNGGGIAKNIQYFGAGTRLSVL.

The chain carries TRBV5-4 and TRBJ1-1; possibly TRBD1 for D (6 bases). V was cut by 0 bases and J by 10 bases, with 13 bases left in between. The germline V gene has CDR1 SGHNT and CDR2 YYREEE (reference sequence). This CDR3 is built from 13 residues. CDR3 sequence reads: CASSLAGGYGAFF. The CDR3 DNA is TGTGCCAGCAGCTTGGCGGGGGGCTATGGAGCTTTCTTT. Looking up the rest from reference TRBV5-4 and TRBJ1-1 gives the full variable domain: ETGVTQSPTHLIKTRGQQVTLRCSSQSGHNTVSWYQQALGQGPQFIFQYYREEENGRGNFPPRFSGLQFPNYSSELNVNALELDDSALYLCASSLAGGYGAFFGQGTRLTVV.

Remarks on this clone: A junction end diverges from the germline sequence, so it may reflect a read error. The rearrangement joins TRBV25-1 to TRBJ1-5; no definite D call. Germline V gene sequence: CDR1 MGHDK, CDR2 SYGVNS. This CDR3 contains 11 residues. The chain's CDR3 is CASGESQPQHF. The CDR3 region has the DNA TGTGCCAGCGGTGAGAGTCAGCCCCAGCATTTT.

The rearrangement uses TRBV7-9 and TRBJ2-2; a weak D match, TRBD1 (7 bases). Germline lookup yields CDR1 SEHNR and CDR2 FQNEAQ (reference sequence). V shed 5 bases and J shed 5 bases, with 15 bases lying between them. The CDR3 is 15 residues long. The CDR3 DNA is TGTGCCAGCAGCCAGCTCCCAGGGGGGACCGGGGAGCTGTTTTTT. It yields the protein CASSQLPGGTGELFF.

V and J are TRBV28 and TRBJ1-1; D is possibly TRBD1 (5 bases). The germline CDR1 and CDR2 sequences are MDHEN and SYDVKM. V was cut by 2 bases and J by 0 bases, with 13 bases left in between. The CDR3 covers 16 residues. The CDR3 DNA is TGTGCCAGCAGTTTAGCAGGGTCTAGGTTGAACACTGAAGCTTTCTTT. Its translation: CASSLAGSRLNTEAFF.

The V call is TRBV1, the J call TRBJ1-2. TRBV1 is recorded as a pseudogene. This CDR3 is built from 14 residues. CDR3 loop: CTSSQRPRNYGYTF. The CDR3 nucleotides are TGCACCAGCAGCCAACGGCCCAGAAACTATGGCTACACCTTC.